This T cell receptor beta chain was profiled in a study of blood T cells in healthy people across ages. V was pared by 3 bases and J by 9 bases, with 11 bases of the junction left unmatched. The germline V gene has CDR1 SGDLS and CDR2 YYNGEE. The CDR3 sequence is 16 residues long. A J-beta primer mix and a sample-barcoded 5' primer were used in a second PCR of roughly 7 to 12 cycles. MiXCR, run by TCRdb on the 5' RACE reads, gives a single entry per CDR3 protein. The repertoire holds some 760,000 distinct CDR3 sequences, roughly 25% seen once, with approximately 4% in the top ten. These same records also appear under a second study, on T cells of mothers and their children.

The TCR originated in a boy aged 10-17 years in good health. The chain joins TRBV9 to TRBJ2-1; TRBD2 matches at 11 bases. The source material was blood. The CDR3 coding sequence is TGTGCCAGCAGCGCAATGACTAGCGGGATTGGAGGTGAGCAGTTCTTC. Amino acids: CASSAMTSGIGGEQFF. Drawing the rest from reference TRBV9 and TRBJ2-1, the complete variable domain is DSGVTQTPKHLITATGQRVTLRCSPRSGDLSVYWYQQSLDQGLQFLIQYYNGEERAKGNILERFSAQQFPDLHSELNLSSLELGDSALYFCASSAMTSGIGGEQFFGPGTRLTVL.